Listed below are T cell receptor beta chains from one sample, sequenced in a study of blood T cells in healthy people across ages. TCRdb analysed the 5' RACE reads with MiXCR anew, one entry per CDR3 protein. This table holds 1.5 million to 2 million distinct CDR3 sequences, 28% found once. The sequenced material came from blood. The source of these receptors is a woman in her thirties in good health. Each CDR3 is given with its conserved first and last residue. Rows give clone size only sometimes, using once, few, many, or a class for an expanded clone.

clone size | J gene | V gene | CDR3 protein
- | TRBJ2-1 | TRBV2 | CASSPSSSGRATNEQFF
- | TRBJ1-6 | TRBV27 | CASSFGTPASSPLHF
many | TRBJ2-7 | TRBV5-1 | CASSLTGATYYEQYF
few | TRBJ2-1 | TRBV29-1 | CSVETGYEQFF
- | TRBJ2-5 | TRBV5-5 | CASSLRQRQETQYF
few | TRBJ1-5 | TRBV12-3/TRBV12-4 | CSSSYYRDLHQPQHF
many | TRBJ2-3 | TRBV29-1 | CSAGTSGTDTQYF
many | TRBJ2-5 | TRBV10-3 | CAISETRGETQYF
- | TRBJ2-7 | TRBV2 | CASRKREASYEQYF
- | TRBJ2-5 | TRBV9 | CASSVGPDTETQYF
- | TRBJ2-7 | TRBV20-1 | CRAEEEQYF
many | TRBJ2-1 | TRBV7-9 | CASRFGTQGYEQFF
few | TRBJ1-2 | TRBV2 | CASSGSEGGYGYTF
few | TRBJ2-1 | TRBV5-1 | CASSLGGGGINEQFF
- | TRBJ2-1 | TRBV11-2 | CASSLSGLPKDEQFF
many | TRBJ2-7 | TRBV20-1 | CSARPGSKIDEQYF
- | TRBJ2-4 | TRBV2 | CASRGAGIAKNIQYF
- | TRBJ2-3 | TRBV5-1 | CASAGGPDTQYF
- | TRBJ2-7 | TRBV7-9 | CASSVGTGPGEQYF
- | - | TRBV7-2 | CASTGLAPNNEQYF
many | TRBJ2-7 | TRBV10-2 | CASRPVRAGEAPGPQYEQYF
many | TRBJ2-7 | TRBV4-3 | CASSQTQGIDYEQYF
- | TRBJ1-1 | TRBV29-1 | CSPSINTEAFF
many | TRBJ2-4 | TRBV10-3 | CAISESGPILAKNIQYF
- | TRBJ1-3 | TRBV20-1 | CSAATGGNTIYF
many | TRBJ2-7 | TRBV5-5 | CASSAPGQGTYEQYF
- | TRBJ1-1 | TRBV6-5 | CASSYDPGTEAFF
once | TRBJ2-3 | TRBV20-1 | CSARNHRTGAYTDTQDF
- | TRBJ1-1 | TRBV12-3/TRBV12-4 | CASSLSGFPTEAFF
- | TRBJ1-2 | TRBV2 | CASSADRPNYGYTF
- | TRBJ2-1 | TRBV3-1 | CASSHGAGVAYNEQFF
few | TRBJ1-2 | TRBV12-3/TRBV12-4 | CASNQDRSHGYTF
few | TRBJ1-4 | TRBV6-1 | CASSEAPGGRKLFF
- | TRBJ2-3 | TRBV15 | CATGGDTQYF
- | TRBJ2-1 | TRBV11-2 | CAGSLILRTSGRRASYNEQFF
few | TRBJ2-1 | TRBV4-3 | CASSQTTSPAYNEQFF
- | TRBJ2-1 | TRBV14 | CASSQEVRRKFF
- | TRBJ2-7 | TRBV12-3/TRBV12-4 | CASSLGTVVSYEQYF
- | TRBJ1-1 | TRBV24-1 | CATSDSSSGETFF
few | TRBJ2-5 | TRBV6-2/TRBV6-3 | CASSRTLDSQETQYF
few | TRBJ2-3 | TRBV4-2 | CASSQGGGTSTDTQYF
few | TRBJ2-7 | TRBV7-2 | CANSSVTDYTYEQYF
- | TRBJ1-4 | TRBV12-3/TRBV12-4 | CASSSPGAGFRKLFF
- | TRBJ2-6 | TRBV5-1 | CASSVSPSTFSPGANVLTF
few | TRBJ1-5 | TRBV5-1 | CASSPDDQPQHF
few | TRBJ2-1 | TRBV20-1 | CSARETSGRPGYNEQFF
few | TRBJ2-5 | TRBV14 | CASSQVGFETQYF
- | TRBJ2-3 | TRBV2 | CASSDGSGGTAVDTQYF
- | TRBJ2-7 | TRBV14 | CASSHELVYEQYF
few | TRBJ1-5 | TRBV7-2 | CASSARPGGWRNQPQHF
many | TRBJ2-3 | TRBV20-1 | CSARTSGGVADTQYF
few | TRBJ2-7 | TRBV18 | CASSPFLAGALYEQYF
few | TRBJ1-1 | TRBV7-3 | CASSLGGQGAEAFF
few | TRBJ2-7 | TRBV12-3/TRBV12-4 | CASSGGRETYEQYF
few | TRBJ1-1 | TRBV5-1 | CASDSGAANTEAFF
many | TRBJ2-7 | TRBV6-5 | CASSYSTASYYEQYF
few | TRBJ2-5 | TRBV28 | CASSWSRRDGPQYF
- | TRBJ2-4 | TRBV6-1 | CASSVWGYIQYF
- | TRBJ1-2 | TRBV7-2 | CASSLEGLVGYTF
- | TRBJ2-7 | TRBV5-1 | CASRSEEEQYF